These T cell receptor beta chains were read from a single sample in a study of shared clonotypes between healthy human individuals. The repertoire was sequenced with immunoSEQ multiplex PCR; TCRdb's copy has only in-frame clones and lacks some. The table lists 1.5 million to 2.5 million clones, approximately 94% of them singletons. Sequencing was done on a sample of naive CD8+ T cells sorted from blood. The source of these receptors is a man younger than 30 in good health. CDR3s include the opening cysteine and the closing phenylalanine or tryptophan. The D gene is left open where the match is weak. Size values are once, few and many counts, or a class for expanded clones, and some rows have none.

D	V	J	size	DNA	CDR3
NA	TRBV2	TRBJ2-3	NA	TGTGCCAGCGACGGGAGCGGCACAGATACGCAGTATTTT	CASDGSGTDTQYF
NA	TRBV2	TRBJ1-4	once	TGTGCCAGCAGTGAGGGACATCACGATAATGAAAAACTGTTTTTT	CASSEGHHDNEKLFF
TRBD1	TRBV19	TRBJ1-1	NA	TGTGCCAGTGGGTTGGGACAGGCGGAGATGAACACTGAAGCTTTCTTT	CASGLGQAEMNTEAFF
NA	TRBV7-9	TRBJ2-2	NA	TGTGCCAGCAGCTTACCGGGGATGAACACCGGGGAGCTGTTTTTT	CASSLPGMNTGELFF
TRBD2	TRBV5-1	TRBJ2-2	NA	TGCGCCAGCAGCGAACTAGCGGGGACGGCCGGGGAGCTGTTTTTT	CASSELAGTAGELFF
TRBD1	TRBV6-1	TRBJ2-7	NA	TGTGCCAGCAGTGAATGGGACAGGGGCCCCTACGAGCAGTACTTC	CASSEWDRGPYEQYF
TRBD1	TRBV7-8	TRBJ2-5	NA	TGTGCCAGCAGCTCGGACAGGGTGCAAGAGACCCAGTACTTC	CASSSDRVQETQYF
NA	TRBV29-1	TRBJ2-3	NA	TGCAGCGTTGAAGGGAGTCCCGTCTCCACAGATACGCAGTATTTT	CSVEGSPVSTDTQYF
NA	TRBV28	TRBJ1-1	NA	TGTGCCAGCAGTTTTTACGACGAACAGGGATATGAAGCTTTCTTT	CASSFYDEQGYEAFF
NA	TRBV7-6	TRBJ1-1	NA	TGTGCCAGCAGCTTAGTGGGAGAAGAGATGAACACTGAAGCTTTCTTT	CASSLVGEEMNTEAFF
NA	TRBV7-2	TRBJ2-4	NA	TGTGCCAGCAGCTTAGATCCGGGAAAGAACTTC	CASSLDPGKNF
NA	TRBV4-1	TRBJ2-7	NA	TGCGCCAGCAGCCAAGCGCTTACCTACGAGCAGTACTTC	CASSQALTYEQYF
TRBD1	TRBV4-1	TRBJ1-3	once	TGCGCCAGCAGCCAAGAACCACAGGGGGGAAACACCATATATTTT	CASSQEPQGGNTIYF
TRBD1	TRBV2	TRBJ2-7	NA	TGTGCCACCTTAGGACAGGGGAATAACGAGCAGTACTTC	CATLGQGNNEQYF
NA	TRBV19	TRBJ2-7	NA	TGTGCCAGTATGTCAGGACCCTACGAGCAGTACTTC	CASMSGPYEQYF
TRBD1	TRBV28	TRBJ1-5	NA	TGTGCCAGCAGGTGGACAGGGGGAGCTCAGCCCCAGCATTTT	CASRWTGGAQPQHF
NA	TRBV27	TRBJ2-3	NA	TGTGCCACAAAGGGGCACGGCCACACAGATACGCAGTATTTT	CATKGHGHTDTQYF
TRBD1	TRBV7-9	TRBJ2-7	NA	TGTGCCAGCAGCCCTACGACAGGGGCCACCTACGAGCAGTACTTC	CASSPTTGATYEQYF
NA	TRBV5-4	TRBJ1-4	NA	TGTGCCAGCAGCACGAGGGGGGGGACTAATGAAAAACTGTTTTTT	CASSTRGGTNEKLFF
TRBD1	TRBV19	TRBJ1-2	NA	TGTGCCAGTAGGATCGAGACAGGGGGCGCATTGAACTATGGCTACACCTTC	CASRIETGGALNYGYTF
TRBD2	TRBV7-9	TRBJ2-7	NA	TGTGCCAGCAGTCACTCCGGGACTAGCGAGATACAAGGCTCCTACGAGCAGTACTTC	CASSHSGTSEIQGSYEQYF
NA	TRBV7-3	TRBJ2-7	once	TGTGCCAGCAGATCTTCAGGGGCCGAGCAGTACTTC	CASRSSGAEQYF
NA	TRBV28	TRBJ1-1	NA	TGTGCCAGCAGTTTCGCGGACACTGAAGCTTTCTTT	CASSFADTEAFF
NA	TRBV27	TRBJ2-7	NA	TGTGCCAGCAGTTTATCGTCAGGCCAAGGGTACGAGCAGTACTTC	CASSLSSGQGYEQYF
TRBD1	TRBV28	TRBJ1-6	NA	TGTGCCAGCAGTTTATATATACAGGGGAATTCACCCCTCCACTTT	CASSLYIQGNSPLHF
NA	TRBV4-1	TRBJ1-1	NA	TGCGCCAGCAGCCAAGTTTTGGGCGGGAGAAAGGCTTTCTTT	CASSQVLGGRKAFF
TRBD2	TRBV5-1	TRBJ2-7	NA	TGCGCCAGCAGCTTGCTAGCGGGGTACGAGCAGTACTTC	CASSLLAGYEQYF
NA	TRBV6-1	TRBJ2-7	NA	TGTGCCAGCAGTGATCTTCGAGGGGGGATCTACGAGCAGTACTTC	CASSDLRGGIYEQYF
NA	TRBV19	TRBJ1-5	NA	TGTGCCAGTAGTATAGGTCCAGAGCCCCAGCATTTT	CASSIGPEPQHF
TRBD1	TRBV7-2	TRBJ2-1	NA	TGTGCCAGCAGCTTAGGACAGGGGGGCGATGAGCAGTTCTTC	CASSLGQGGDEQFF
NA	TRBV7-2	TRBJ2-1	NA	TGTGCCAGCAGCTCTCGGGGGACTTTTTCCGCCTACAATGAGCAGTTCTTC	CASSSRGTFSAYNEQFF
TRBD1	TRBV6-1	TRBJ1-6	NA	TGTGCCAGCAGTGAATGGCAGTGGACAGGGGCCTCACCCCTCCACTTT	CASSEWQWTGASPLHF
TRBD1	TRBV30	TRBJ2-5	NA	TGTGCCTGGACCCCTGGGACAGGGGGAGCAGAGACCCAGTACTTC	CAWTPGTGGAETQYF
TRBD1	TRBV7-9	TRBJ2-7	NA	TGTGCCAGCAGCAGCCGGGACAGCTACGAGCAGTACTTC	CASSSRDSYEQYF
NA	TRBV13	TRBJ1-1	NA	TGTGCCAGCAGCTTAATTTACACTGAAGCTTTCTTT	CASSLIYTEAFF
NA	TRBV11-2	TRBJ2-7	once	TGTGCCAGCAGCTTAGGATCGGTCGAGCAGTACTTC	CASSLGSVEQYF
NA	TRBV19	TRBJ2-2	NA	TGTGCCAGTAGTCCGCGGACGGAGAACACCGGGGAGCTGTTTTTT	CASSPRTENTGELFF
TRBD2	TRBV27	TRBJ2-3	NA	TGTGCCAGCAGTTTACAGCCTAGCGGCTACACAGATACGCAGTATTTT	CASSLQPSGYTDTQYF
NA	TRBV27	TRBJ2-5	NA	TGTGCCAGCAGTTTGAGATCCCAAGAGACCCAGTACTTC	CASSLRSQETQYF
NA	TRBV6-5	TRBJ2-3	NA	TGTGCCAGCAGTTACGGGGCAGGGTACACAGATACGCAGTATTTT	CASSYGAGYTDTQYF
NA	TRBV7-2	TRBJ2-7	NA	TGTGCCAGCAGCTTAGCTATTCAGGACCGCAGCTACGAGCAGTACTTC	CASSLAIQDRSYEQYF
NA	TRBV6-5	TRBJ2-6	NA	TGTGCCAGCAGTTACGACGGGGAGGAGGCCAACGTCCTGACTTTC	CASSYDGEEANVLTF
NA	TRBV7-9	TRBJ2-6	NA	TGTGCCAGCAGCAGTTCGGGTTCTGGGGCCAACGTCCTGACTTTC	CASSSSGSGANVLTF
NA	TRBV5-4	TRBJ2-7	NA	TGTGCCAGCAGCTTCGGGGGTTCCTACGAGCAGTACTTC	CASSFGGSYEQYF
NA	TRBV13	TRBJ1-1	NA	TGTGCCAGCACCGGGACTGCCAACACTGAAGCTTTCTTT	CASTGTANTEAFF
TRBD2	TRBV14	TRBJ2-7	NA	TGTGCCAGCAGCCAAATTTGGGCTAGCGGGAGTGTTCAAGAGCAGTACTTC	CASSQIWASGSVQEQYF
NA	TRBV6-5	TRBJ2-1	NA	TGTGCCAGCAGCTTACAGGGCTACAATGAGCAGTTCTTC	CASSLQGYNEQFF
TRBD2	TRBV27	TRBJ2-2	NA	TGTGCCAGCAGTTTCCTAGCGGGGGGACTCACCGGGGAGCTGTTTTTT	CASSFLAGGLTGELFF